This TCR beta chain was sequenced for a study of cytomegalovirus exposure and HLA in healthy donors. Findings and caveats of the study: A later analysis found TCR association rates differed by HLA locus, highest for DRB1 and lowest for HLA-C. Several top significant clusters appeared, in a later analysis, to be linked to common viral pathogens.

Turning to this clone: Its antigen is undetermined.

With 60 Vbeta and 13 Jbeta primers, the PCR was carried out. Assay: immunoSEQ multiplex PCR; the TCRdb copy retains only in-frame clones and omits some. Seen here are some 140,000 clones, roughly 78% observed once, and the top ten hold 4.8%. Trimming removed 6 bases at V and 1 base at J, with 15 bases between. Germline V gives CDR1 SNHLY, CDR2 FYNNEI. The CDR3 loop spans 15 amino acids. The specimen was PBMCs. The rearrangement uses TRBV2 and TRBJ1-2, with D tentatively TRBD1 (6 bases). The clonotype was recovered from a man younger than 40 in good health. The CDR3 spells CASRQGRGLNYGYTF. The CDR3 DNA reads TGTGCCAGCAGGCAGGGGAGGGGACTTAACTATGGCTACACCTTC.